This T cell receptor beta chain was retrieved from a study of T cells in Graves' hyperthyroidism and ophthalmopathy. This clonotype was picked up many times. It was RNA transcripts that yielded the amplified TCR beta CDR3 regions. RT-PCR in the first round (using the HTBI primer set) targeted the TCR CDR3. TCRdb ran MiXCR on the multiplex PCR reads and lists one entry per CDR3 protein. The data contain over 450,000 distinct CDR3 sequences, roughly an eighth of them singletons. This CDR3 is 15 amino acids long. Germline V lookup: CDR1 MNHEY, CDR2 SMNVEV (reference sequence). V lost 6 bases, J lost 4 bases, and 18 bases lay in between.

The sample consisted of blood. The receptor was isolated from a woman younger than 30 with Graves' hyperthyroidism. The rearrangement joins TRBV27 to TRBJ1-2; D is undetermined. The CDR3 here is CASRPTHTDGYGYTF. The CDR3 DNA reads as TGTGCCAGCAGGCCTACACACACTGATGGCTATGGCTACACCTTC.